The present entry profiles one TCR beta chain with its context. TCRdb's table, derived via immunoSEQ multiplex PCR, lists solely in-frame clones and lacks some. The repertoire holds about 79,000 clones, 80% to 95% seen once, with 0.65% to 0.75% in the top ten. V was trimmed by 7 bases and J by 8 bases, leaving 12 bases between them. The CDR3 extends over 12 amino acids. Germline lookup yields CDR1 LNHDA and CDR2 SQIVND (reference sequence). These data belong to a study of T cell changes during pregnancy in multiple sclerosis. This TCR was sampled from a female donor in good health, enrolled as a control in a pregnancy study. V gene TRBV19 combines with J gene TRBJ2-1; perhaps TRBD2 as D (6 bases). Sequencing was performed on peripheral blood, taken in the second trimester of pregnancy. CDR3 sequence (DNA): TGTGCCAGTATTGGGGGGATGCATGAGCAGTTCTTC. Translated, it gives CASIGGMHEQFF.